Listed below are T cell receptor beta chains from one sample, sequenced in a study of regulatory T cells in long-lasting Graves disease. One entry per CDR3 protein, called by TCRdb with MiXCR from the multiplex PCR reads. The sample lists 500,000 or so distinct CDR3 sequences; around 16% were seen once. This sample was also put to use in a study of T cells in Graves' hyperthyroidism and ophthalmopathy.

Sequenced here: peripheral blood mononuclear cells (PBMCs), sampled at new diagnosis, from a patient treated with antithyroid drugs. The receptors come from a woman aged 35 to 60 with Graves disease. Both conserved end residues are part of each CDR3. D genes are given only for firm matches. Part of the rows lack a size; the others show once, few, many or a class for expanded clones.

TRBV12-3/TRBV12-4	TRBJ1-5	many	.	CASTWDNQPQHF	TGTGCCAGCACCTGGGACAATCAGCCCCAGCATTTT
TRBV3-1	TRBJ2-2	many	.	CASSQGAGTGELFF	TGTGCCAGCAGCCAAGGCGCGGGCACCGGGGAGCTGTTTTTT
TRBV20-1	TRBJ1-2	.	.	CSASSVPGYTF	TGCAGTGCTAGTTCTGTTCCCGGCTACACCTTC
TRBV12-3/TRBV12-4	TRBJ1-3	many	.	CASRTGGAGNTIYF	TGTGCCAGCAGAACCGGGGGGGCTGGAAACACCATATATTTT
TRBV29-1	TRBJ2-2	.	TRBD2	CSVEDWASGGNTGELFF	TGCAGCGTTGAAGATTGGGCTAGCGGGGGTAACACCGGGGAGCTGTTTTTT
TRBV20-1	TRBJ2-1	few	TRBD1	CSAITGGSSYNEQFF	TGCAGTGCTATAACAGGGGGTAGCTCCTACAATGAGCAGTTCTTC
TRBV6-1	TRBJ2-5	.	TRBD2	CASRPRGGLETQYF	TGTGCCAGCAGGCCCCGGGGGGGTTTGGAGACCCAGTACTTC
TRBV6-1	TRBJ2-7	few	.	CASWTLSYEQYF	TGTGCCAGCTGGACTCTCTCCTACGAGCAGTACTTC
TRBV4-1	TRBJ1-1	many	.	CASSPNEGVYEAFF	TGCGCCAGCAGCCCCAACGAGGGGGTTTATGAAGCTTTCTTT
TRBV12-3/TRBV12-4	TRBJ2-5	.	.	CASSRQDQETQYF	TGTGCCAGCAGCCGACAGGACCAAGAGACCCAGTACTTC
TRBV20-1	TRBJ2-2	few	TRBD1	CSARPFGQGLSTGELFF	TGCAGTGCCCGACCCTTTGGACAGGGGTTAAGCACCGGGGAGCTGTTTTTT
TRBV30	TRBJ1-3	.	.	CAWRAQGNTIYF	TGTGCCTGGAGGGCACAGGGAAACACCATATATTTT
TRBV29-1	TRBJ2-1	many	.	CSVEPVGVPYNEQFF	TGCAGCGTTGAACCCGTTGGGGTCCCCTACAATGAGCAGTTCTTC
TRBV10-3	TRBJ1-1	few	.	CAIRSVATTEAFF	TGTGCCATCAGGTCAGTGGCAACGACTGAAGCTTTCTTT
TRBV20-1	TRBJ2-1	many	.	CSARGGGGSSYNEQFF	TGCAGTGCTAGAGGCGGTGGGGGTAGCTCCTACAATGAGCAGTTCTTC
TRBV4-1	TRBJ2-2	.	.	CASSQGRRLGGGELFF	TGCGCCAGCAGCCAAGGACGGAGGCTCGGGGGCGGGGAGCTGTTTTTT
TRBV7-9	TRBJ1-4	few	TRBD1	CASSLRSAGGGEKLFF	TGTGCCAGCAGCTTACGGTCCGCAGGGGGCGGTGAAAAACTGTTTTTT
TRBV7-2	TRBJ1-3	few	.	CASSLTSGSISGNTIYF	TGTGCCAGCAGCTTAACCAGCGGGTCCATCTCTGGAAACACCATATATTTT
TRBV28	TRBJ2-5	many	.	CASGEHAVETQYF	TGTGCCAGCGGTGAACACGCGGTAGAGACCCAGTACTTC
TRBV20-1	TRBJ2-1	many	.	CSARDGGRAPNEQFF	TGCAGTGCTAGAGATGGTGGCAGGGCCCCCAATGAGCAGTTCTTC
TRBV12-3/TRBV12-4	TRBJ2-1	.	.	CASSRPGRATEQFF	TGTGCCAGCAGTCGCCCGGGCCGGGCTACGGAGCAGTTCTTC
TRBV10-3	TRBJ1-5	once	TRBD1	CAISDDRGNQPQHF	TGTGCCATCAGTGATGACAGGGGAAATCAGCCCCAGCATTTT
TRBV30	TRBJ1-2	many	.	CAWSNSAWGAQRYTF	TGTGCCTGGAGTAACTCAGCGTGGGGGGCGCAGAGGTACACCTTC
TRBV6-1	TRBJ1-1	.	.	CASSEPTEMNTEAFF	TGTGCCAGCAGTGAACCCACAGAGATGAACACTGAAGCTTTCTTT
TRBV28	TRBJ1-5	.	.	CASRLAPGSQHF	TGTGCCAGCAGGCTGGCCCCTGGTTCCCAGCATTTT
TRBV30	TRBJ1-2	few	TRBD1	CAWSGQGGGYTF	TGTGCCTGGAGTGGACAGGGAGGAGGCTACACCTTC
TRBV6-2/TRBV6-3	TRBJ2-5	many	TRBD2	CASSARLAVGVGQETQYF	TGTGCCAGCAGTGCCAGACTAGCGGTCGGGGTAGGACAAGAGACCCAGTACTTC
TRBV12-3/TRBV12-4	TRBJ2-1	.	TRBD1	CASSSGQGGFF	TGTGCCAGCAGTTCCGGACAGGGGGGGTTCTTC
TRBV15	TRBJ1-2	few	.	CATGPGPSSGGYTF	TGTGCCACGGGACCCGGGCCCTCCTCTGGAGGCTACACCTTC
TRBV7-6	TRBJ1-1	many	.	CASSLGGQYQAFF	TGTGCCAGCAGCTTAGGAGGACAGTATCAAGCTTTCTTT
TRBV2	TRBJ2-5	many	.	CASSAGQETQYF	TGTGCCAGCAGTGCAGGCCAAGAGACCCAGTACTTC
TRBV2	TRBJ1-5	many	.	CASSEVFQPQHF	TGTGCCAGCAGTGAGGTGTTTCAGCCCCAGCATTTT
TRBV5-4	TRBJ1-6	.	.	CASSFSQATSPLHF	TGTGCCAGCAGCTTTTCACAGGCAACCTCACCCCTCCACTTT
TRBV5-1	TRBJ1-1	many	.	CASSWGQNTEAFF	TGTGCCAGCAGCTGGGGACAGAACACTGAAGCTTTCTTT
TRBV18	TRBJ1-1	many	TRBD1	CASSGQGPEAFF	TGTGCCAGCTCAGGACAGGGCCCTGAAGCTTTCTTT
TRBV3-1	TRBJ1-1	many	.	CASRRSQGNTEAFF	TGTGCCAGCAGGAGAAGCCAGGGGAATACTGAAGCTTTCTTT
TRBV29-1	TRBJ1-1	.	.	CSVGGGEGAEAFF	TGCAGCGTGGGGGGCGGGGAGGGAGCCGAAGCTTTCTTT
TRBV12-3/TRBV12-4	TRBJ2-5	many	TRBD2	CASSSGLARSQETQYF	TGTGCCAGCAGTTCGGGACTAGCGAGGTCGCAAGAGACCCAGTACTTC
TRBV20-1	TRBJ2-1	.	.	CSAREEGGPHEQFF	TGCAGTGCTAGGGAGGAAGGGGGTCCCCATGAGCAGTTCTTC